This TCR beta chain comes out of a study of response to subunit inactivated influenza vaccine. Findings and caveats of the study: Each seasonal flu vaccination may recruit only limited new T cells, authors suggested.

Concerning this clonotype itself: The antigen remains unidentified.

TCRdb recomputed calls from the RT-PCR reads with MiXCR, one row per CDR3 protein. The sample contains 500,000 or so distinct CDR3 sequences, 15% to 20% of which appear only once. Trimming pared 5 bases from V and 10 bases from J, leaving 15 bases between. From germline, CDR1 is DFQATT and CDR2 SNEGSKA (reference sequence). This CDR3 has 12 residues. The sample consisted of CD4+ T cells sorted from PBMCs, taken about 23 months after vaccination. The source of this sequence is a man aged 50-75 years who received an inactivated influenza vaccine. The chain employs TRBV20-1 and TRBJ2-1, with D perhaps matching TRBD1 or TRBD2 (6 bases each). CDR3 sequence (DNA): TGCAGTGCTGTGAGGGGGGCGGGGGAGCAGTTCTTC. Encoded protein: CSAVRGAGEQFF.